Listed here are 17 T cell receptor beta chains from one sample, sequenced in a study of CD8+CD57+ T cells in acquired aplastic anemia. Individuals selected for sequencing had exhibited CD8+CD57+ cell expansion on flow cytometry. Genomic DNA, serving as template, underwent TCR beta VDJ and CDR3 profiling. TCRdb recomputed calls from the reads with MiXCR, one row per CDR3 protein. The sample yields over 250,000 distinct CDR3 sequences, roughly 53% seen once. Sequenced sample: sorted CD4+, CD8+, or CD8+CD57+ T cells (not recorded which) from PBMCs. The source is a human donor with aplastic anemia.

This clonotype was observed many times. The junction departs from germline at one end; a sequencing error may be responsible. The genes are TRBV2 and TRBJ2-3, with D possibly TRBD2 on 7 matching bases. CDR3 size: 14 residues. From germline, CDR1 is SNHLY and CDR2 FYNNEI. The CDR3 here is CASSGTEVGTNGTF. CDR3 bases: TGTGCCAGCAGTGGGACAGAAGTGGGGACTAACGGGACGTTT.

This clonotype came up many times. This chain links TRBV19 with TRBJ2-7; the D call may be TRBD1 or TRBD2 (5 bases each). V was shortened by 3 bases and J by 0 bases, with 9 bases between the two germline ends. CDR3 size: 14 residues. CDR1 is LNHDA and CDR2 is SQIVND in the germline V gene (reference sequence). For the CDR3, the DNA is TGTGCCAGTAGTATCCGAGGGACCTCCTACGAGCAGTACTTC. Residues: CASSIRGTSYEQYF.

The rearrangement uses TRBV25-1 and TRBJ1-5; TRBD1 agrees at 11 bases. J gave up 5 bases and V 8 bases, and 2 bases lay outside the gene matches. Germline V gene data show CDR1 as MGHDK and CDR2 as SYGVNS. This CDR3 region has 13 residues. The CDR3 region has the DNA TGTGCCAGCGGGGGACAGGGGGATCAGCCCCAGCATTTT. This codes for CASGGQGDQPQHF.

The V and J genes are TRBV29-1 and TRBJ2-1, with 9 positions matching TRBD2. V was clipped by 3 bases and J by 4 bases; unmatched bases: 10. This CDR3 comprises 16 residues. CDR1 is SQVTM, CDR2 ANQGSEA, per germline. In DNA, the CDR3 is TGCAGCGTTGATAGATCGGCTAGCGGGGCATACAATGAGCAGTTCTTC. This sequence encodes CSVDRSASGAYNEQFF.

The chain couples TRBV7-9 to TRBJ2-3, with D perhaps TRBD2 (6 bases). The CDR3 totals 14 residues. Trimming took 4 bases from V and 4 from J, leaving 12 bases between them. Germline CDR1 and CDR2: SEHNR and FQNEAQ (reference sequence). CDR3 bases: TGTGCCAGCAGCTCCCCGCGGGGCCCAGATACGCAGTATTTT. The encoded protein is CASSSPRGPDTQYF.

The chain employs TRBV5-1 and TRBJ1-1, with a weak D call TRBD1 (5 bases). Germline loops: CDR1 SGHRS, CDR2 YFSETQ. The CDR3 is 12 amino acids. Trimming shortened V by 2 bases and J by 8 bases, and 10 bases separated the two germline ends. CDR3 nucleotides: TGCGCCAGCAGCTTACCGGGGCCCGAAGCTTTCTTT. It translates to CASSLPGPEAFF.

This CDR3 is CASNYNNYEQYF. CDR3 coding DNA: TGTGCCAGCAACTATAACAACTACGAGCAGTACTTC. V is TRBV2 and J is TRBJ2-7; D is uncertain. Germline V gene lookup returns CDR1 SNHLY and CDR2 FYNNEI. The CDR3 length is 12 residues. The ends were cut back, 7 bases at V and 3 bases at J, with 10 bases in the middle.

The chain recombines TRBV7-9 with TRBJ2-7; 7 bases agree with TRBD2. Unmatched junction bases numbered 2, after V lost 0 bases and J lost 3 bases. Germline V gives CDR1 SEHNR, CDR2 FQNEAQ (reference sequence). The CDR3 is 14 amino acids. In nucleotides, the CDR3 is TGTGCCAGCAGCTTAGCCCTAGCGGACTACGAGCAGTACTTC. Its translation: CASSLALADYEQYF.

This clonotype was observed once. The chain couples TRBV20-1 to TRBJ2-1; 12 bases align to TRBD2. Germline CDR1 DFQATT, CDR2 SNEGSKA (reference sequence). With 0 bases clipped from V and 5 bases from J, the junction kept 2 bases outside the gene matches. The CDR3 runs to 15 residues. The CDR3 reads CSARELAGGHNEQFF. CDR3 DNA sequence: TGCAGTGCTAGAGAACTAGCGGGGGGTCACAATGAGCAGTTCTTC.

As for this clonotype: A much larger clone differs from this one at a single base, so this may be a read error. The chain has TRBV6-1 and TRBJ1-5; no definite D call. This CDR3 has 12 amino acids. Germline values: CDR1 MNHNS, CDR2 SASEGT. The CDR3 DNA reads TGTGCCAGCAGTGAAATTTATCAGCCCCTGCATTTT. Translation: CASSEIYQPLHF.

This clonotype showed up many times. The V and J genes are TRBV11-2 and TRBJ2-5; no reliable D call. CDR3 size: 15 residues. CDR1 is SGHAT and CDR2 is FQNNGV in the germline V gene. The V and J ends lost 5 bases and 4 bases respectively, with 17 bases between them. CDR3 nucleotide sequence: TGTGCCAGCAGCCCATCCCCGTGGGTTGGAGAGACCCAGTACTTC. Translation: CASSPSPWVGETQYF. The complete variable domain, with remaining parts taken from reference TRBV11-2 and TRBJ2-5, reads EAGVAQSPRYKIIEKRQSVAFWCNPISGHATLYWYQQILGQGPKLLIQFQNNGVVDDSQLPKDRFSAERLKGVDSTLKIQPAKLEDSAVYLCASSPSPWVGETQYFGPGTRLLVL.

The chain carries TRBV7-3 and TRBJ1-6, with TRBD1 matching 9 bases. The germline V gene encodes CDR1 SGHTA and CDR2 FQGTGA. V was pared by 11 bases and J by 9 bases, with 14 bases of the junction left unmatched. CDR3 length equals 15 residues. The CDR3: CAGGLEETGGSPLHF. The DNA of the CDR3 is TGTGCCGGCGGCTTAGAAGAGACAGGGGGTTCACCCCTCCACTTT.

This clonotype appeared many times. The chain recombines TRBV5-1 with TRBJ2-5; 10 nucleotides match TRBD2. This CDR3 contains 14 residues. V shed 7 bases, J shed 4 bases, and the junction held 7 bases outside the gene matches. CDR1 and CDR2 (germline): SGHRS, YFSETQ. CDR3 in amino acids: CASFEAGGRETQYF. The CDR3 DNA reads TGCGCCAGCTTTGAAGCGGGGGGGCGAGAGACCCAGTACTTC.

The rearrangement uses TRBV11-3 and TRBJ2-5; 7 bases are a match to TRBD1. The CDR3 contains 13 residues. Germline assignment: CDR1 SGHNT and CDR2 YENEEA. The V and J ends lost 5 bases and 5 bases, in that order; junction bases with no gene match: 5. The CDR3 is CASSTTGVETQYF. Written as DNA, the CDR3 is TGTGCCAGCAGCACAACAGGGGTCGAGACCCAGTACTTC. The full variable domain, with the rest looked up from reference TRBV11-3 and TRBJ2-5, is EAGVVQSPRYKIIEKKQPVAFWCNPISGHNTLYWYLQNLGQGPELLIRYENEEAVDDSQLPKDRFSAERLKGVDSTLKIQPAELGDSAVYLCASSTTGVETQYFGPGTRLLVL.

This clonotype was counted only a few times. This chain joins TRBV7-9 and TRBJ1-6; D is perhaps TRBD1 (5 bases). This CDR3 comprises 14 residues. Per the germline V gene, CDR1 is SEHNR and CDR2 is FQNEAQ (reference sequence). V was cut by 1 base and J by 9 bases, with 10 bases left in between. The CDR3 coding sequence is TGTGCCAGCAGCTTAGTATCTCAGGGTTCACCCCTCCACTTT. Its protein is CASSLVSQGSPLHF.

This chain joins TRBV7-6 and TRBJ2-3, with unresolved D. The CDR3 has 13 amino acids. V was clipped by 4 bases and J by 5 bases, with 10 bases between them. The germline V gene has CDR1 SGHVS and CDR2 FNYEAQ. In DNA form, the CDR3 reads TGTGCCAGCAGCTCGAACCTAGGAGATACGCAGTATTTT. Encoded protein: CASSSNLGDTQYF.

This chain connects TRBV29-1 to TRBJ2-7, with D possibly TRBD1 on 6 matching bases. V lost 4 bases and J lost 3, with 13 bases in between. CDR1 is SQVTM, CDR2 ANQGSEA, per germline. CDR3 length: 13 amino acids. CDR3 region: CSVVGQGHYEQYF. The DNA for the CDR3 is TGCAGCGTTGTGGGCCAGGGGCACTACGAGCAGTACTTC.